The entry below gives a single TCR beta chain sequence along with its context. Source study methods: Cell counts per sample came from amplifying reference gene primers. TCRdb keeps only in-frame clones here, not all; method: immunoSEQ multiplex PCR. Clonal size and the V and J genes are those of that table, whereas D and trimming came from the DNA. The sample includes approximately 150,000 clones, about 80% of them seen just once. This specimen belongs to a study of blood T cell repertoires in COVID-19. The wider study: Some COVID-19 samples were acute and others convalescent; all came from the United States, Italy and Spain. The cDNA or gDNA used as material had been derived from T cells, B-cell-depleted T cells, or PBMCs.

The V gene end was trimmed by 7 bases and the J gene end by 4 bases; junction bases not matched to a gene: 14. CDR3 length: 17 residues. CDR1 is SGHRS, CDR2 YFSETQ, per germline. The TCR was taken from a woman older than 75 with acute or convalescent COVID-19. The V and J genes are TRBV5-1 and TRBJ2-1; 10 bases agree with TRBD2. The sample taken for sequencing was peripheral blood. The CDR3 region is CASRDLAGGRPYNEQFF. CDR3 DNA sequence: TGCGCCAGCCGAGACTTAGCGGGAGGACGTCCTTACAATGAGCAGTTCTTC. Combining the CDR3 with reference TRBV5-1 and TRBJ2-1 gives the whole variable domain KAGVTQTPRYLIKTRGQQVTLSCSPISGHRSVSWYQQTPGQGLQFLFEYFSETQRNKGNFPGRFSGRQFSNSRSEMNVSTLELGDSALYLCASRDLAGGRPYNEQFFGPGTRLTVL.